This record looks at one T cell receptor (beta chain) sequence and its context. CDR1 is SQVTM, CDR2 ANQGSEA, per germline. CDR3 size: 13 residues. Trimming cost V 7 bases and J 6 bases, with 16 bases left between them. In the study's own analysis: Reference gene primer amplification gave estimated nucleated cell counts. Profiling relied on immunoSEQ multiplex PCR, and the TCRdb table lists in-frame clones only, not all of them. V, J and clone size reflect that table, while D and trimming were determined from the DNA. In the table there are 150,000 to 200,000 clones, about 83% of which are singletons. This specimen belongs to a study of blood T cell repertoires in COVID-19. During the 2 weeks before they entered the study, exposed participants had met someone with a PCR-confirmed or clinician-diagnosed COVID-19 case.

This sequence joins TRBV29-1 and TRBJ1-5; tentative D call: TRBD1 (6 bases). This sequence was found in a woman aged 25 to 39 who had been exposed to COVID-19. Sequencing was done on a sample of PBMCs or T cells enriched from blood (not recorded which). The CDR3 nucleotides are TGCAGCGCAAGAGCAGGGGAGGGTCAGCCCCAGCATTTT. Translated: CSARAGEGQPQHF.